This T cell receptor beta chain was obtained from a study of control samples from healthy donors and cancer patients. Profiling relied on immunoSEQ multiplex PCR, and the TCRdb table lists in-frame clones only, not all of them. This sample yields roughly 150,000 clones, of which roughly 88% are seen a single time; 1.5% to 2% belongs to the top ten. Germline-derived CDR1 and CDR2 are LGHDT and YNNKEL (reference sequence). The V end was cut by 4 bases, the J end by 2 bases, with 6 bases between. The CDR3 covers 13 residues. What was sequenced was blood. This receptor was taken from a man aged 18 to 29 in good health. The chain carries TRBV3-1 (or the pseudogene TRBV3-2) and TRBJ1-5; no clear D gene. The CDR3 DNA reads as TGTGCCAGCAGCCTAGTTGGCAATCAGCCCCAGCATTTT. Protein product: CASSLVGNQPQHF.